Below, 30 T cell receptor beta chains from the same sample are listed, as sequenced in a study of a mutant IDH1 vaccine in newly diagnosed glioma. This table comes from immunoSEQ multiplex PCR, and its TCRdb copy is limited to in-frame clones, with some not included. The sample shows roughly 99,000 clones, approximately 90% of them seen only once. Sample time point: baseline, week 1 (first vaccination visit). Treatment denoted: pre-vaccination baseline after standard-of-care therapy. This sample comprised PBMCs, obtained from a glioma patient treated with radiotherapy, temozolomide or both. The receptors come from a woman between 50 and 59 years old with glioma.

This sequence joins TRBV21-1 and TRBJ1-2. TRBV21-1 is designated a pseudogene. This CDR3 contains 14 residues. The CDR3 coding sequence is TGTGCCAGCAGTTTCAGGGGGGGGCAGGATGGCTACACCTTC. Translating gives CASSFRGGQDGYTF.

This clone was observed a handful of times. V gene TRBV5-1 combines with J gene TRBJ1-2, with D possibly matching TRBD1 (5 bases). The CDR3 runs 14 residues. Trimming stripped 4 bases from V and 4 bases from J, with 14 bases between. From germline, CDR1 is SGHRS and CDR2 YFSETQ. The CDR3 sequence is CASSPTGPPYGYTF. CDR3 nucleotide sequence: TGCGCCAGCAGCCCTACAGGACCCCCCTATGGCTACACCTTC. Filled out from reference TRBV5-1 and TRBJ1-2, the complete variable domain reads KAGVTQTPRYLIKTRGQQVTLSCSPISGHRSVSWYQQTPGQGLQFLFEYFSETQRNKGNFPGRFSGRQFSNSRSEMNVSTLELGDSALYLCASSPTGPPYGYTFGSGTRLTVV.

The chain uses TRBV5-4 and TRBJ2-1; TRBD2 aligns across 9 bases. The CDR3 is 15 residues long. The V and J ends lost 0 bases and 8 bases, in that order; junction bases with no gene match: 6. CDR1 is SGHNT and CDR2 is YYREEE in the germline V gene (reference sequence). The CDR3 sequence is CASSLVAGEPDEQFF. DNA of the CDR3: TGTGCCAGCAGCTTGGTAGCGGGGGAACCCGATGAGCAGTTCTTC.

V usage is TRBV19 and J usage is TRBJ2-3; D gene ambiguous. Germline V gene data show CDR1 as LNHDA and CDR2 as SQIVND (reference sequence). The CDR3 is made up of 14 amino acids. V was cut by 6 bases and J by 0 bases, with 10 bases left in between. The CDR3 reads CASSPQISTDTQYF. DNA of the CDR3: TGTGCCAGTAGCCCACAGATAAGCACAGATACGCAGTATTTT.

The chain has TRBV5-1 and TRBJ1-3; 7 nucleotides agree with TRBD1. CDR3 length: 15 amino acids. J lost 0 bases, V lost 4 bases, and 4 bases had no gene match. Germline V CDR1 and CDR2: SGHRS, YFSETQ. This CDR3 is CASSLDRSSGNTIYF. The CDR3, as DNA: TGCGCCAGCAGCCTGGACAGGTCCTCTGGAAACACCATATATTTT. Full variable domain (missing parts from reference TRBV5-1 and TRBJ1-3): KAGVTQTPRYLIKTRGQQVTLSCSPISGHRSVSWYQQTPGQGLQFLFEYFSETQRNKGNFPGRFSGRQFSNSRSEMNVSTLELGDSALYLCASSLDRSSGNTIYFGEGSWLTVV.

The V gene is TRBV5-1, the J gene TRBJ2-2, with D tentatively TRBD1 or TRBD2 (5 bases each). Trimming stripped 2 bases from V and 0 bases from J, with 17 bases between. This CDR3 contains 18 residues. The germline CDR1 and CDR2 sequences are SGHRS and YFSETQ. The CDR3 DNA is TGCGCCAGCAGCTTTCGAGGGAGCCAGGGCGCGAACACCGGGGAGCTGTTTTTT. Protein sequence: CASSFRGSQGANTGELFF. Combining the CDR3 with reference TRBV5-1 and TRBJ2-2 gives the whole variable domain KAGVTQTPRYLIKTRGQQVTLSCSPISGHRSVSWYQQTPGQGLQFLFEYFSETQRNKGNFPGRFSGRQFSNSRSEMNVSTLELGDSALYLCASSFRGSQGANTGELFFGEGSRLTVL.

The chain links TRBV28 to TRBJ1-2; 7 bases fit TRBD1. This CDR3 region has 14 residues. CDR1 MDHEN and CDR2 SYDVKM come from the germline V gene. The ends lost 5 bases at V and 2 bases at J; junction bases unmatched: 5. In DNA, the CDR3 is TGTGCCAGCAGTCGGGGGACAGCGAACTATGGCTACACCTTC. Translation: CASSRGTANYGYTF.

Note on this clone: A junction boundary mismatches the germline segment, possibly from a read error. This chain links TRBV7-7 with TRBJ2-1, with 8 nucleotides matching TRBD2. The CDR3 extends over 14 amino acids. Germline assignment: CDR1 SSHAT and CDR2 FNYEAQ (reference sequence). In DNA, the CDR3 is TGTGCTAGCAGCTCCCCGGGACTAGGAAATGAGCAGTTCTTC. It yields the protein CASSSPGLGNEQFF. The full variable domain, rest sourced from reference TRBV7-7 and TRBJ2-1, is GAGVSQSPRYKVTKRGQDVTLRCDPISSHATLYWYQQALGQGPEFLTYFNYEAQPDKSGLPSDRFSAERPEGSISTLTIQRTEQRDSAMYRCASSSPGLGNEQFFGPGTRLTVL.

The chain joins TRBV18 to TRBJ2-5; 9 bases align to TRBD1. The CDR3 sequence is 15 residues long. Germline V gene sequence: CDR1 KGHSH, CDR2 LQKENI. J gave up 5 bases and V 2 bases, and 6 bases lay outside the gene matches. The DNA of the CDR3 is TGTGCCAGCTCACCAAGGGACAGGGCCAGGGAGACCCAGTACTTC. Amino acids: CASSPRDRARETQYF.

A remark on this clone: In the same sample, other DNA sequences code for this CDR3. The chain combines TRBV7-9 with TRBJ2-7, with unresolved D. Deletions cut 5 bases from V and 7 bases from J, with 9 bases between. The CDR3 length is 11 residues. Germline lookup yields CDR1 SEHNR and CDR2 FQNEAQ (reference sequence). The CDR3 loop reads CASSLVGEQYF. In DNA, the CDR3 is TGTGCCAGCAGCCTAGTAGGTGAGCAGTACTTC.

The V and J genes are TRBV13 and TRBJ1-5, with D unclear. Germline V gene data show CDR1 as PRHDT and CDR2 as FYEKMQ (reference sequence). Trimming cost V 0 bases and J 7 bases, with 7 bases left between them. The CDR3 is 13 amino acids. DNA for the CDR3: TGTGCCAGCAGCTTAGGCCGGGCCCAGCCCCAGCATTTT. Its protein is CASSLGRAQPQHF.

This chain links TRBV18 with TRBJ2-5, with 10 bases identical to TRBD2. This CDR3 has 15 amino acids. Germline V gene lookup returns CDR1 KGHSH and CDR2 LQKENI. Trimming cost V 3 bases and J 1 base; bases outside gene matches: 2. The CDR3 DNA reads as TGTGCCAGCTCACCTAGCGGGAGGCCCCAAGAGACCCAGTACTTC. Amino acids: CASSPSGRPQETQYF. Supplemented by reference TRBV18 and TRBJ2-5, the full variable domain reads NAGVMQNPRHLVRRRGQEARLRCSPMKGHSHVYWYRQLPEEGLKFMVYLQKENIIDESGMPKERFSAEFPKEGPSILRIQQVVRGDSAAYFCASSPSGRPQETQYFGPGTRLLVL.

This chain joins TRBV27 and TRBJ2-3; D may be TRBD2 (5 bases). Deletions cut 8 bases from V and 4 bases from J, with 13 bases between. The CDR3 has 13 amino acids. CDR1 is MNHEY and CDR2 is SMNVEV in the germline V gene (reference sequence). CDR3 loop: CASQGRGADTQYF. The CDR3 coding sequence is TGTGCCAGCCAAGGGAGAGGTGCAGATACGCAGTATTTT.

The V gene is TRBV30, the J gene TRBJ2-3; TRBD2 agrees at 8 bases. The CDR3 has 15 amino acids. Germline assignment: CDR1 GTSNPN and CDR2 SVGIG (reference sequence). After removal of 0 bases from V and 2 bases from J, the junction contained 4 bases not matched to a gene. The CDR3 spells CAWSVGGALTDTQYF. The CDR3 coding sequence is TGTGCCTGGAGTGTCGGGGGGGCTCTCACAGATACGCAGTATTTT.

V and J are TRBV6-1 and TRBJ2-1, with D possibly being TRBD1 or TRBD2 (5 bases each). Trimming stripped 3 bases from V and 6 bases from J, with 21 bases between. This CDR3 spans 17 amino acids. Per germline, CDR1 MNHNS and CDR2 SASEGT. CDR3 sequence (DNA): TGTGCCAGCAGTGAGGGGCGGGCGGGCCTGAAGGGCAATGAGCAGTTCTTC. Amino acid sequence: CASSEGRAGLKGNEQFF.

V gene TRBV28 combines with J gene TRBJ1-1; D is uncertain. V lost 10 bases and J lost 0, with 9 bases in between. This CDR3 spans 12 amino acids. Germline V lookup: CDR1 MDHEN, CDR2 SYDVKM. CDR3 sequence (DNA): TGTGCCACCGGACTGCTGAACACTGAAGCTTTCTTT. Translated, it gives CATGLLNTEAFF.

The chain is built from TRBV6-5 and TRBJ2-7; the D is unclear. Germline values: CDR1 MNHEY, CDR2 SVGAGI. V was clipped by 6 bases and J by 6 bases, with 12 bases between them. CDR3 size: 12 residues. CDR3 DNA: TGTGCCAGCAGGCCCGGTGGTGGCGAGCAGTACTTC. It translates to CASRPGGGEQYF.

The chain links TRBV7-9 to TRBJ2-2; D not certain. The CDR3 totals 15 residues. V dropped 5 bases and J dropped 2 bases, with 12 bases sitting between them. Germline V lookup: CDR1 SEHNR, CDR2 FQNEAQ (reference sequence). The CDR3 DNA reads TGTGCCAGCAGCCCAACCGACTCCAACACCGGGGAGCTGTTTTTT. Its translation: CASSPTDSNTGELFF.

This chain connects TRBV7-8 to TRBJ2-1; D is uncertain. Germline CDR1 SGHVS, CDR2 FQNEAQ. The CDR3 consists of 13 residues. Trimming stripped 5 bases from V and 9 bases from J, with 14 bases between. DNA of the CDR3: TGTGCCAGCAGCCCCCAGGTAACCTCTGAGCAGTTCTTC. Translating gives CASSPQVTSEQFF.

The V call is TRBV19, the J call TRBJ1-1; 7 positions agree with TRBD1. In germline, CDR1 is LNHDA, CDR2 SQIVND (reference sequence). V lost 2 bases, J lost 3 bases, and 0 bases stayed unmatched. The length of the CDR3 is 13 residues. The CDR3 region has the DNA TGTGCCAGTAGTATAAGGGGGCACACTGAAGCTTTCTTT. This sequence encodes CASSIRGHTEAFF.

This clone has only one observation. The chain joins TRBV2 to TRBJ2-3; D not resolved. The CDR3 has 12 residues. Trimming took 3 bases from V and 14 from J, leaving 15 bases between them. The germline gives CDR1 SNHLY, CDR2 FYNNEI. The CDR3 DNA is TGTGCCAGCAGTGATCAGCGTCATCTAGGGTATTTT. This translates into CASSDQRHLGYF.

The chain employs TRBV5-1 and TRBJ2-7; possibly TRBD1 for D (6 bases). CDR1 SGHRS and CDR2 YFSETQ come from the germline V gene. Trimming shortened V by 4 bases and J by 0 bases, and 11 bases separated the two germline ends. The CDR3 is 14 amino acids. The CDR3 DNA follows: TGCGCCAGCAGCCCCTCACAGGGCTCCTACGAGCAGTACTTC. The encoded protein is CASSPSQGSYEQYF.

The chain recombines TRBV10-2 with TRBJ1-5; D ambiguous. Between the trimmed V and J ends, which lost 5 bases and 4 bases, there was a span of 15 bases. This CDR3 is built from 15 residues. The V gene's germline CDR1 is WSHSY and CDR2 SAAADI. Written as DNA, the CDR3 is TGCGCCAGCAGTCTCGCCGGGTCGAAGAATCAGCCCCAGCATTTT. Its translation: CASSLAGSKNQPQHF.

The rearrangement links TRBV27 to TRBJ2-4; D remains unclear. CDR1 is MNHEY and CDR2 is SMNVEV in the germline V gene (reference sequence). CDR3 size: 13 residues. The germline V and J ends were trimmed by 4 bases and 9 bases, with 13 bases remaining between them. CDR3: CASSYSGRGIQYF. Written as DNA, the CDR3 is TGTGCCAGCAGTTATTCGGGTCGAGGCATTCAGTACTTC.

The rearrangement joins TRBV5-1 to TRBJ2-7, with unresolved D. Germline V gene sequence: CDR1 SGHRS, CDR2 YFSETQ. The CDR3 is 15 amino acids. Deletions cut 0 bases from V and 4 bases from J, with 14 bases between. The CDR3 DNA reads as TGCGCCAGCAGCTTGGGGCAGGCGAGAATTTACGAGCAGTACTTC. Its protein is CASSLGQARIYEQYF.

The J gene is TRBJ2-7, the V gene TRBV5-4, with TRBD1 matching over 7 bases. The CDR3 has 14 residues. The germline gives CDR1 SGHNT, CDR2 YYREEE (reference sequence). V lost 2 bases and J lost 1; bases outside the gene matches: 3. CDR3 bases: TGTGCCAGCAGCTTCACAGGGGTATCCTACGAGCAGTACTTC. Protein: CASSFTGVSYEQYF.

The chain combines TRBV2 with TRBJ2-2, with unresolved D. CDR3 length equals 14 residues. Germline V gene sequence: CDR1 SNHLY, CDR2 FYNNEI. V gave up 4 bases and J gave up 1 base, with 7 bases separating them. As DNA, the CDR3 is TGTGCCAGCAGTGGGGGATTGAACACCGGGGAGCTGTTTTTT. This encodes CASSGGLNTGELFF.

The V and J genes are TRBV18 and TRBJ1-2; perhaps TRBD1 as D (6 bases). Germline values: CDR1 KGHSH, CDR2 LQKENI. Trimming pared 0 bases from V and 8 bases from J, leaving 7 bases between. This CDR3 is 12 amino acids long. For the CDR3, the DNA is TGTGCCAGCTCACCACCACAGGGCGGCTACACCTTC. Its translation is CASSPPQGGYTF.

This clone was found once. The rearrangement links TRBV27 to TRBJ1-5; the D is unclear. The germline V and J ends were trimmed by 5 bases and 6 bases, with 11 bases remaining between them. CDR1 is MNHEY, CDR2 SMNVEV, per germline (reference sequence). CDR3 size: 13 residues. CDR3 coding DNA: TGTGCCAGCAGTCCTTCGTCCTTTCAGCCCCAGCATTTT. Amino acids: CASSPSSFQPQHF.

Here the CDR3 reads CASSSVSTDTQYF. The DNA of the CDR3 is TGCGCCAGCAGCTCCGTCTCCACAGATACGCAGTATTTT. The chain uses TRBV4-1 and TRBJ2-3; D unresolved. The CDR3 totals 13 residues. The germline V gene encodes CDR1 MGHRA and CDR2 YSYEKL. V was clipped by 5 bases and J by 2 bases, with 8 bases between them.